The clone carrying this TCR beta chain showed up just a few times. What it binds is unknown. This sample is part of a study of blood T cells in healthy people across ages. Background on the study: Template switching captured about one barcoded beta molecule per two T cells. Findings and limits, study-wide: Diversity estimates from one million T cells were considered underestimates. TCR beta diversity tracked closely with naive T cell percentage. Age brought a roughly linear fall in TCR beta diversity measured per million T cells.

Germline V CDR1 and CDR2: SGHRS, YFSETQ. CDR3 length: 11 residues. V lost 6 bases and J 5 bases, leaving 9 bases between the germline ends. For the second PCR, which ran for about 6 to 11 cycles, a sample-barcoded 5' primer and a J-beta primer mix were used. MiXCR was run by TCRdb on the 5' RACE reads, yielding one entry per CDR3 protein. The sample includes more than 650,000 distinct CDR3 sequences, 20% to 25% of them seen just once. Source material: blood. The TCR originated in an older man in good health. The rearrangement joins TRBV5-1 to TRBJ2-7; maybe TRBD2 (5 bases). Here the CDR3 DNA reads TGCGCCAGCACTGCGGGCCACGAGCAGTACTTC. The encoded protein is CASTAGHEQYF.